One T cell receptor (beta chain) is described in this entry. Its antigen remains unidentified. This entry is derived from a study of CD4 T cells in relation to SARS-CoV-2 and coronaviruses. Naive and memory CD4+ T cell DNA was deep-sequenced without culture. Profiling relied on immunoSEQ multiplex PCR, and the TCRdb table lists in-frame clones only, not all of them. The table records about 55,000 clones, 80% to 90% of them present only once. The unexposed donors gave CD4+ T cells in about 2011-2018, prior to COVID-19. Overall study findings and caveats: This crossreactivity analysis covered spike protein alone, no other viral proteins.

Germline-derived CDR1 and CDR2 are LGHNA and YNFKEQ. The CDR3 length is 20 residues. The V and J ends lost 0 bases and 2 bases, in that order; junction bases with no gene match: 14. The chain uses TRBV4-2 and TRBJ1-2; TRBD1 matches at 11 bases. The receptor was isolated from a human donor in good health. Sequences were obtained from memory CD4+ T cells from PBMCs. CDR3 protein: CASSQEGTGGYRTMNYGYTF. In DNA form, the CDR3 reads TGTGCCAGCAGCCAAGAGGGGACAGGGGGTTATCGAACCATGAACTATGGCTACACCTTC.